A selection of T cell receptor beta chains follows, all from one sample in a study of response to subunit inactivated influenza vaccine. MiXCR, run by TCRdb on the RT-PCR reads, gives a single entry per CDR3 protein. This table holds around 530,000 distinct CDR3 sequences, around 11% found once. This specimen consisted of PBMCs from blood, obtained on the day of vaccination. The origin of the receptors is a man between 50 and 59 years old who received an inactivated influenza vaccine. The CDR3 runs from the conserved cysteine through the conserved F or W. Clone sizes are given selectively: once, few, many, or a class where the clone is expanded.

V gene	J gene	clone size	CDR3 protein
TRBV7-3	TRBJ2-3	NA	CASSLGIAAGTDTQYF
TRBV7-9	TRBJ2-1	few	CASSLVAEEQFF
TRBV5-8	TRBJ2-1	few	CASMYSSVYNEQFF
TRBV6-2/TRBV6-3	TRBJ2-5	NA	CASSYSGRSSYETQYF
TRBV4-3	TRBJ2-3	NA	CASSQDKGTDTQYF
TRBV24-1	TRBJ2-2	few	CATSEGQTNTGELFF
TRBV12-3/TRBV12-4	TRBJ2-1	NA	CASSFDHQHIYEQFF
TRBV4-3	TRBJ2-2	few	CASSQDRQERTAYTGELFF
TRBV10-2	TRBJ2-3	once	CASKLAGHTDTQYF
TRBV2	TRBJ1-1	many	CASSVQGLNTEAFF
TRBV20-1	TRBJ1-1	few	CSARGQPNTEAFF
TRBV5-1	TRBJ2-3	few	CASSLGSETDTQYF
TRBV20-1	TRBJ2-6	NA	CSASRGVAGANVLTF
TRBV20-1	TRBJ2-5	many	CSVAGQETQYF
TRBV2	TRBJ1-4	few	CASRTEIFEKLFF
TRBV29-1	TRBJ1-4	few	CSATERGNEKLFF
TRBV7-9	TRBJ1-1	NA	CASSPRGALNTEAFF
TRBV2	TRBJ1-5	NA	CASSEQGFRNQPQHF
TRBV29-1	TRBJ2-7	NA	CSVVAGGYSYEQYF
TRBV10-3	TRBJ2-5	few	CATGGLPGETQYF
TRBV3-1	TRBJ2-5	few	CASSQGLSGGARETQYF
TRBV4-1	TRBJ2-1	NA	CASSKTGSFYNEQFF
TRBV19	TRBJ2-7	NA	CASSTAPGQGYEQYF
TRBV15	TRBJ1-3	NA	CATSRGQGAAGNTIYF
TRBV5-1	TRBJ1-2	few	CASSLQDGSHGYTF
TRBV5-1	TRBJ2-5	many	CASSPGQGRETQYF
TRBV20-1	TRBJ2-7	NA	CSASSEDYEQYF
TRBV28	TRBJ2-1	many	CASSLLRGDPYNEQFF
TRBV20-1	TRBJ2-1	few	CSATRGTSGNEQFF
TRBV6-2/TRBV6-3	TRBJ2-1	NA	CASIRGYEQFF
TRBV12-3/TRBV12-4	TRBJ1-2	NA	CASSTDAYGYTF
TRBV6-2/TRBV6-3	TRBJ1-6	NA	CASSYSRGGSPLHF
TRBV20-1	TRBJ2-7	NA	CSAYPDRESEQYF
TRBV12-3/TRBV12-4	TRBJ2-1	NA	CASSLRLAGQGEQFF
TRBV19	TRBJ2-1	NA	CASRRGTSGNKYNEQFF
TRBV5-1	TRBJ2-7	NA	CASRQEGAGSYEQYF
TRBV12-3/TRBV12-4	TRBJ2-5	NA	CASSRIRGLAGEETQYF
TRBV6-2/TRBV6-3	TRBJ2-5	NA	CASSYSTGSIETQYF
TRBV15	TRBJ2-3	NA	CATSRVQRGTQYF
TRBV24-1	TRBJ2-1	NA	CATSGLAYNEQFF
TRBV12-3/TRBV12-4	TRBJ2-1	few	CASSPGEGNEQFF
TRBV7-9	TRBJ2-4	many	CASSLNSGTGGIIQYF
TRBV30	TRBJ2-3	few	CAWRSAGTDTQYF
TRBV27	TRBJ2-1	many	CASSLSSGGRNEQFF
TRBV5-1	TRBJ1-1	NA	CASSPPGTAALNAEAFF
TRBV10-2	TRBJ1-2	NA	CASSGTSDRGYGYTF
TRBV4-2	TRBJ1-5	NA	CASSQGDMTNQPQHF
TRBV20-1	TRBJ2-5	NA	CSARRPRGRETQYF
TRBV18	TRBJ2-5	NA	CASRPWDEETQYF
TRBV7-2	TRBJ2-7	NA	CASRGTGGGYEQYF
TRBV5-1	TRBJ2-2	many	CASGTQLNTGELFF
TRBV19	TRBJ2-1	NA	CATQGYNEQFF
TRBV6-5	TRBJ2-7	NA	CASSYLALGEQYF